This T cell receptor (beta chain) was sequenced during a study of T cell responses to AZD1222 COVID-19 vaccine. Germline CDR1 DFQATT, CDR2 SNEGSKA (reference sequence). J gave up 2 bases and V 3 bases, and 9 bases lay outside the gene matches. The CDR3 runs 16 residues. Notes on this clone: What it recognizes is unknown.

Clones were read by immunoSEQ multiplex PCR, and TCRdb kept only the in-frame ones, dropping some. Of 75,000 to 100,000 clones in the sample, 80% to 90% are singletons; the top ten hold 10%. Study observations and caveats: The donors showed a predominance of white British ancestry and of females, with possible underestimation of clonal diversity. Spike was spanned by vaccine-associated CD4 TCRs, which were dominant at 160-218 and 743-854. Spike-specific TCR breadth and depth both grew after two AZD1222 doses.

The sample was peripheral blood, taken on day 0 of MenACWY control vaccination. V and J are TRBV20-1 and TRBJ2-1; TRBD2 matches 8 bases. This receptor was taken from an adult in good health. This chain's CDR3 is CSASLNRGGPYNEQFF. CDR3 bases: TGCAGTGCTAGTCTTAACCGGGGGGGCCCCTACAATGAGCAGTTCTTC.